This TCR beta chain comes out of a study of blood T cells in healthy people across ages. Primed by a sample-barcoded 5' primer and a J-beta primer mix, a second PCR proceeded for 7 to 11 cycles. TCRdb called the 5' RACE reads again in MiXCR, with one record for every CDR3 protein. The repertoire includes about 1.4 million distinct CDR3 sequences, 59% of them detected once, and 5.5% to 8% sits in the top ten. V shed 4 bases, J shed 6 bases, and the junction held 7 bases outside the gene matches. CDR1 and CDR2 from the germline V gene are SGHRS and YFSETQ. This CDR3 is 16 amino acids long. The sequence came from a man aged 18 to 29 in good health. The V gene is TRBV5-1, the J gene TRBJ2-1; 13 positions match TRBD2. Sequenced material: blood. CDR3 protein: CASSQGLAGYTNEQFF. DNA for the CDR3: TGCGCCAGCAGCCAGGGACTAGCGGGATATACCAATGAGCAGTTCTTC.